This entry describes one TCR beta chain. Its antigen is undetermined. No DNA is given; TCRdb re-called the 5' RACE reads and lists each CDR3 protein once. Recorded here are 150,000 to 200,000 distinct CDR3 sequences; the top ten clones represent about a fifth. This record belongs to a study of T cells expressing NK-cell markers. At the level of the study: Sorted CD3+CD56-NKG2C+, CD3+CD56+NKG2C- and CD3+CD56+NKG2C+ T cells were the source of the TCR beta repertoires. Seven of eight sequenced donors tested HCMV-seropositive; one tested seronegative.

General study points: Dominant NKG2C+ clonotypes were found to form about 1.0-7.5% of CD8+ T cells in over five donors. Also leading the CD3+CD56-NKG2C+ fraction in a handful of donors were these clonotypes.

This TCR was sampled from a woman aged 18 to 75 in good health. Sequencing input: blood T cells: a sorted CD56 or NKG2C T cell subset, CD4+ or CD8+ T cells, or bulk PBMC T cells (not recorded which).

The CDR3 protein is CASSYRERDGYTF. The chain joins TRBV6-6 to TRBJ1-2; absent DNA, TCRdb's TRBD1 call cannot be checked. This CDR3 is built from 13 residues. Per germline, CDR1 MNHNY and CDR2 SVGAGI (reference sequence).